The source of this TCR beta chain is a study of T cells in Graves' hyperthyroidism and ophthalmopathy. Study-level points and caveats: The model identified upcoming ophthalmopathy a median approximately seven months ahead of onset. Most thyroid clonotypes with frequency above 0.001 were detected in blood.

Patients were excluded because of uncontrolled infection, other autoimmune disease, pregnancy or lactation. Template material for amplifying TCR beta CDR3 regions consisted of RNA transcripts. During a first-round RT-PCR of the TCR CDR3, the HTBI primer set was used. TCRdb recomputed calls from the multiplex PCR reads with MiXCR, one row per CDR3 protein. The repertoire includes approximately 560,000 distinct CDR3 sequences, around 46% of them detected once, and 8.2% sits in the top ten. V lost 0 bases and J lost 2; bases outside the gene matches: 4. The CDR3 length is 16 residues. Germline-derived CDR1 and CDR2 are SGHNT and YYREEE (reference sequence). In the case of this clonotype: Its antigen is unknown.

The chain has TRBV5-4 and TRBJ2-5; 10 nucleotides match TRBD2. This receptor was identified in a woman under 30 with Graves' hyperthyroidism. Sequencing was carried out using peripheral blood or thyroid tissue (not recorded which). The CDR3: CASSLGGTSAQETQYF. CDR3 bases: TGTGCCAGCAGCTTGGGGGGGACTAGCGCACAAGAGACCCAGTACTTC. Variable domain in full (rest from reference TRBV5-4 and TRBJ2-5): ETGVTQSPTHLIKTRGQQVTLRCSSQSGHNTVSWYQQALGQGPQFIFQYYREEENGRGNFPPRFSGLQFPNYSSELNVNALELDDSALYLCASSLGGTSAQETQYFGPGTRLLVL.